This record covers a single T cell receptor beta chain. It lacks a known antigen. Base-call qualities are not available, and no considerably larger clone is one nucleotide away. V is reduced by 0 bases and J by 0 bases, leaving a spacing of 12 bases between them. According to the germline V gene (reference sequence), CDR1 reads LNHNV and CDR2 reads YYDKDF. Counted from cysteine to phenylalanine, this CDR3 has 17 amino acids. The retained sequence is limited to the CDR3, 51 bases, with the frame set at the first base. All patients had early-stage hepatocellular carcinoma and received no therapy before surgical resection. Sampled areas lacked macroscopic evidence of necrosis or hemorrhage. TCR sequencing (ImmunoSeq) was performed on multiple regions from two patients. Frozen tissue samples from resection were taken at least 1 cm away from one another. The N label marked samples taken from nontumoral liver tissue adjacent to the tumor. Genomic DNA was extracted from bulk tissue using the DNeasy blood and tissue kit.

The source of the sample is a study of intratumoral heterogeneity in liver cancer. At the level of the whole study: In the full cohort of approximately 14 patients, the median age was approximately 60 years and the majority of patients were male. RNA-seq, DNA sequencing, TCR-seq and SNP array data from multiple regions of hepatocellular carcinoma specimens were combined in the study to investigate intratumor heterogeneity. The overall cohort comprised some 71 multiregional samples from 14 HCC patients, with approximately 50 tumoral and 20 or so adjacent nontumoral regions.

Using the immunoSEQ assay, the TCR beta chain CDR3 regions were sequenced from genomic DNA. Rearranged VDJ segments were amplified with primers that anneal to V and J segments. The source study handled its data this way. The ImmunoSeq Analyzer software was used to calculate clonality and richness metrics. Fisher's exact test, supplemented by a beta-binomial method for added stringency, was applied to identify differentially abundant clones between regions. What TCRdb holds here is the immuneACCESS table cut down to in-frame rearrangements. Part of the clones is not present; checked against another copy, under half of the missing clones reflect an unresolved V gene, and the others are unexplained. D and trimming were read from the DNA, whereas the V and J calls and clone size are those reported in that table. Within this sample are just over 20,000 clones, with 73% of them counted one time only. About 18% of the sample rests with the top ten.

Study-wide findings and limitations: A relatively low patient number and under-sampled tumor-infiltrating lymphocyte representation were acknowledged by the authors as limitations.

Source: tumor-adjacent normal tissue, taken before any cancer treatment. This TCR was recovered from a woman aged 70-85 years with hepatocellular carcinoma. The chain was built from TRBV15 and TRBJ1-5, and the D gene may be TRBD1, 6 bases matching. The CDR3 protein sequence reads: CATSRDLGRGSNQPQHF. The sequenced DNA is TGTGCCACCAGCAGAGATCTAGGCAGGGGTAGCAATCAGCCCCAGCATTTT.